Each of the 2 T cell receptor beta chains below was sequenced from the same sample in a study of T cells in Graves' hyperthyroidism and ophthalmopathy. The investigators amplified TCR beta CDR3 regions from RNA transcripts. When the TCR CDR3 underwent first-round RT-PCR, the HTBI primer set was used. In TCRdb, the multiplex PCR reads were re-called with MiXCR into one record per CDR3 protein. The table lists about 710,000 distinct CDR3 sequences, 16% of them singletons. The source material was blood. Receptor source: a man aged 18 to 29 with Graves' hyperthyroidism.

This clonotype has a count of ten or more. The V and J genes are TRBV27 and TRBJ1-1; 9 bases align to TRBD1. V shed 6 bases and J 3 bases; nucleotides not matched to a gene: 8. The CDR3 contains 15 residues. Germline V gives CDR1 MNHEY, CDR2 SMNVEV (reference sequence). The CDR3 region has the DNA TGTGCCAGCAGCGGGACAGGGCCCGGGTACACTGAAGCTTTCTTT. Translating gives CASSGTGPGYTEAFF.

The CDR3 coding sequence is TGCAGTGTCCAGGGTTCCTACGAGCAGTACTTC. This sequence encodes CSVQGSYEQYF. The chain combines TRBV20-1 with TRBJ2-7; a weak D match, TRBD1 (5 bases). CDR1 is DFQATT and CDR2 is SNEGSKA in the germline V gene (reference sequence). The CDR3 consists of 11 residues. V was trimmed by 7 bases and J by 1 base, leaving 8 bases between them.